This T cell receptor beta chain emerged from a study of Ad26.COV2.S vaccination and SARS-CoV-2 variants (dated by TCRdb to 2020 to 2022). About the full investigation: Vaccine-arm donors came from COV1001, a multicentre, randomized, double-blind, placebo-controlled phase I-IIa trial of Ad26.COV2.S in healthy adults. Trial participants were randomized into five groups of five: low-dose or high-dose Ad26.COV2.S given once or twice, or placebo on both occasions. Ad26.COV2.S was administered intramuscularly at a dose of 5x10^10 or 1x10^11 viral particles, either as one shot or as two shots given 56 days apart. The TCR-sequenced set comprised approximately 30 samples: some 20 Ad26.COV2.S vaccine recipients, 5 placebo recipients and 8 SARS-CoV-2 convalescent individuals. Investigators remained blinded to trial group allocation during experiments and outcome assessment. Sequencing of the TCRbeta repertoire served to evaluate the specificity and breadth of SARS-CoV-2-reactive T cell receptors following Ad26.COV2.S vaccination. The investigation overall reported the following: After vaccination, substantial breadth of spike-specific CD8+ and CD4+ T cell responses was reported. Ad26.COV2.S recipients had higher spike-specific TCR breadth than placebo recipients (P = 0.0014). The study lacked the statistical power to compare responses across vaccine doses or regimens. Comparable non-spike TCR breadth was observed between vaccine and placebo recipients, consistent with only spike being contained in the vaccine. The authors noted that total T cell responses may have been underestimated by the TCR breadth and depth analyses.

The V and J ends are trimmed by 2 bases and 5 bases, leaving 9 bases between them. From a lookup of the germline V gene, CDR1 and CDR2 are SNHLY and FYNNEI. The CDR3 runs 13 residues from the cysteine to the phenylalanine. The entry retains the CDR3 DNA only, 39 bases that are in frame from base 1. The treatment or condition label, read with the paper, signifies: around 19 received Ad26.COV2.S at low or high dose, single or two shots; 5 received placebo; per-sample allocation not given. Repertoires of vaccine and placebo recipients were sequenced from samples collected on day 63 after the first injection. Cohort 1b enrolled about two dozen adults aged 18-55 years at a single site in Boston, USA, between 29 July and 7 August 2020. Ad26.COV2.S was a replication-incompetent adenovirus type 26 vector that expressed a prefusion-stabilized SARS-CoV-2 spike protein derived from the original Wuhan strain.

Comments on this clone: The antigen it binds to is not known. No quality values exist for individual bases; no much larger clone is one base distant.

The immunoSEQ Assay was used to sequence TCRbeta CDR3 regions. After extraction, genomic DNA underwent amplification by bias-controlled multiplex PCR, followed by high-throughput sequencing. In the paper's pipeline: To quantify the absolute abundance of each unique TCRbeta CDR3 region, sequences were collapsed and filtered. T cell fraction was estimated by normalizing TCRbeta template counts to usable DNA, which was measured by amplifying reference genes present in all nucleated cells. Repertoire TCRs were annotated as SARS-CoV-2-specific by exact matching of V gene, CDR3 amino acid sequence and J gene to a known reactive TCR set. MIRA supplied the reference SARS-CoV-2 TCR set, which was filtered for enrichment in COVID-19-positive ImmuneCODE repertoires so that public or cross-reactive TCRs were removed. Using the MIRA antigens, annotated TCRs were further analysed by specific ORF or by position within an ORF. Depth was the summed frequency of annotated unique rearrangements, while breadth was defined as annotated unique rearrangements over total unique productive rearrangements. Two-sided Wilcoxon rank-sum tests were applied when comparing TCR breadth between groups. Drawn from immuneACCESS, this table holds only the in-frame rearrangements with V and J called that TCRdb kept. Clones are partly lost; checked studies trace under half to an unresolved V gene and leave the rest unexplained. V and J calls plus clone size are reproduced from that table; the DNA served to infer D and trimming. This sample comprises roughly 460,000 clones, 89% of them detected only once. Clones ranked in the top ten supply 1.5% to 2% of the sample.

The source is a person between 18 and 65 years old who received the Ad26.COV2.S COVID-19 vaccine or a placebo. The V and J segments used are TRBV2 and TRBJ2-5, with the D gene not clear enough to name. The starting material was peripheral blood, obtained in a trial of Ad26.COV2.S vaccine versus placebo. In nucleotides, the sequence is TGTGCCAGCAGTGAAAGGCTGGCCGAGACCCAGTACTTC. Its protein reads: CASSERLAETQYF.